The source of this T cell receptor beta chain is a study of shared clonotypes between healthy human individuals. Study conclusions and caveats: Between a few donors, naive CD4 clonotypes were shared at a level of about 5%.

Here immunoSEQ multiplex PCR was the method, and the copy in TCRdb shows in-frame clones only, minus some. Here the sample spans around 1 million clones, over 75% being singletons. CDR3 size: 13 residues. Germline V gene data show CDR1 as MGHDK and CDR2 as SYGVNS. V gave up 6 bases and J gave up 1 base, with 9 bases separating them. Donors were healthy HIV-negative adults without recently reported acute infections or vaccinations. Memory CD4+ cells were the fraction left after CD45RA+ naive selection. Worth noting for this clone: Its antigen is unknown. The same CDR3 can be traced to other DNA sequences in this sample.

The clonotype comes from a man younger than 30 in good health. The chain links TRBV25-1 to TRBJ1-2, with D unresolved. Source material: memory CD4+ T cells sorted from blood. The subset was: CD45RA-negative fraction. CDR3 sequence: CASSEEGNYGYTF. The CDR3 nucleotides are TGTGCCAGCAGCGAAGAGGGTAACTATGGCTACACCTTC.